Following are 9 T cell receptor beta chains from one sample sequenced in a study of cytotoxic CD8 clonotypes in ibrutinib-treated CLL. The data were produced by immunoSEQ multiplex PCR, yet TCRdb's version contains in-frame clones alone and is incomplete. The sample consists of tens of thousands of clones, around 84% of them appearing once. The source material was PBMCs, sampled before ibrutinib treatment. These receptors all come from a human donor with chronic lymphocytic leukemia.

The chain combines TRBV7-9 with TRBJ2-7, with D unresolved. Looked up from germline, CDR1 is SEHNR and CDR2 is FQNEAQ (reference sequence). CDR3 length: 12 amino acids. The V gene lost 2 bases and the J gene lost 3 bases, with 5 bases spanning the gap. The CDR3 reads CASSLYIYEQYF. CDR3 bases: TGTGCCAGCAGCTTATACATCTACGAGCAGTACTTC.

This clone was seen a handful of times. The rearrangement links TRBV7-8 to TRBJ2-7; 7 nucleotides match TRBD1. Germline-derived CDR1 and CDR2 are SGHVS and FQNEAQ. The CDR3 spans 20 residues. J was trimmed by 2 bases and V by 2 bases; bases with no gene match: 21. The DNA for the CDR3 is TGTGCCAGCAGCTTATCCTACCTTTTTTTGGTTTCCGGGACAGCCTACGAGCAGTACTTC. Residues: CASSLSYLFLVSGTAYEQYF.

Regarding this clone: At one boundary the junction diverges from the germline segment, which might be a read error. J is TRBJ2-7 and V is TRBV6-5; D not certain. The CDR3 is 11 amino acids. Germline V gene data show CDR1 as MNHEY and CDR2 as SVGAGI. CDR3 sequence (DNA): TGTGCCAGCAGATACTCCTACGAGCAGTACTTC. This codes for CASRYSYEQYF.

This clone was seen more than once but under ten times. The chain joins TRBV4-2 to TRBJ1-1, with D uncertain. Looked up from germline, CDR1 is LGHNA and CDR2 is YNFKEQ. Trimming pared 5 bases from V and 0 bases from J, leaving 16 bases between. This CDR3 has 16 amino acids. In DNA, the CDR3 is TGTGCCAGCAGCGAGCAGACCGGGGTCATGAACACTGAAGCTTTCTTT. Residues: CASSEQTGVMNTEAFF.

This clone was seen a single time. This rearrangement joins TRBV7-8 to TRBJ1-5; D uncertain. Germline V gives CDR1 SGHVS, CDR2 FQNEAQ. V dropped 5 bases and J dropped 1 base, with 12 bases sitting between them. The CDR3 has 15 residues. The CDR3 region has the DNA TGTGCCAGCAGCGGATGGACGGAGAGCAATCAGCCCCAGCATTTT. It is translated as CASSGWTESNQPQHF. Together with reference TRBV7-8 and TRBJ1-5, the CDR3 gives the full variable domain: GAGVSQSPRYKVAKRGQDVALRCDPISGHVSLFWYQQALGQGPEFLTYFQNEAQLDKSGLPSDRFFAERPEGSVSTLKIQRTQQEDSAVYLCASSGWTESNQPQHFGDGTRLSIL.

The chain couples TRBV19 to TRBJ2-2, with a possible D match to TRBD1 (5 bases). Looked up from germline, CDR1 is LNHDA and CDR2 is SQIVND (reference sequence). The CDR3 has 19 amino acids. V lost 3 bases and J lost 1, with 21 bases in between. CDR3 sequence reads: CASSMGRVDSPVNTGELFF. Written as DNA, the CDR3 is TGTGCCAGTAGTATGGGCAGGGTGGATTCCCCGGTGAACACCGGGGAGCTGTTTTTT. Using reference TRBV19 and TRBJ2-2 for the parts outside the CDR3, the full variable domain is DGGITQSPKYLFRKEGQNVTLSCEQNLNHDAMYWYRQDPGQGLRLIYYSQIVNDFQKGDIAEGYSVSREKKESFPLTVTSAQKNPTAFYLCASSMGRVDSPVNTGELFFGEGSRLTVL.

The V and J genes are TRBV18 and TRBJ2-7, with no clear D. In germline, CDR1 is KGHSH, CDR2 LQKENI. The CDR3 length is 14 residues. The ends were cut back, 2 bases at V and 1 base at J, with 9 bases in the middle. The CDR3 DNA reads as TGTGCCAGCTCACCAGGGCGGATTTCCTACGAGCAGTACTTC. This translates into CASSPGRISYEQYF.

V usage is TRBV27 and J usage is TRBJ2-7; the D gene is possibly TRBD2 (6 bases). The germline V and J ends were trimmed by 0 bases and 4 bases, with 13 bases remaining between them. The CDR3 consists of 15 residues. Germline assignment: CDR1 MNHEY and CDR2 SMNVEV (reference sequence). CDR3 nucleotides: TGTGCCAGCAGTTTATCGGGGGGTGTGGGTTACGAGCAGTACTTC. Its translation: CASSLSGGVGYEQYF.

The V gene is TRBV9, the J gene TRBJ2-3; 7 bases are shared with TRBD2. CDR3 length: 14 residues. CDR1 and CDR2 from the germline V gene are SGDLS and YYNGEE. J gave up 2 bases and V 3 bases, and 3 bases lay outside the gene matches. The CDR3 DNA is TGTGCCAGCAGCGAGCGGGGAACCACAGATACGCAGTATTTT. Translation gives CASSERGTTDTQYF.